Listed here is a single TCR beta chain. Its antigen remains unknown. The protocol was immunoSEQ multiplex PCR, while the TCRdb copy is restricted to in-frame clones and leaves out a portion. The table includes approximately 88,000 clones, almost 80% detected once. This sample was taken from a study of T cell responses to AZD1222 COVID-19 vaccine. Germline V gives CDR1 SGHAT, CDR2 FQNNGV. V lost 5 bases to trimming and J lost 2 bases, with 20 bases between them. The CDR3 spans 17 residues. Findings and limits, study-wide: Across the whole spike, CD4 TCRs peaked at regions 160-218 and 743-854. Spike-specific TCR breadth and depth both grew after two AZD1222 doses. The repertoires were collected only after the peak T cell response.

The material was peripheral blood, obtained on day 0 of AZD1222 vaccination. The source is an adult in good health. This rearrangement joins TRBV11-2 to TRBJ2-3; D gene uncertain. For the CDR3, the DNA is TGTGCCAGCAGCCTACGGATCGACCCCTCGGACACAGATACGCAGTATTTT. It is translated as CASSLRIDPSDTDTQYF. The full variable domain, with the rest looked up from reference TRBV11-2 and TRBJ2-3, is EAGVAQSPRYKIIEKRQSVAFWCNPISGHATLYWYQQILGQGPKLLIQFQNNGVVDDSQLPKDRFSAERLKGVDSTLKIQPAKLEDSAVYLCASSLRIDPSDTDTQYFGPGTRLTVL.